What follows is one T cell receptor (beta chain) and its context. This clonotype was counted ten times or more. What antigen it recognizes has not been identified. Within one base of it there is no much larger clone, and no base qualities were kept. In the paper's terms, the time point label means: newly diagnosed GD, antithyroid drugs for less than 3 months. For both TCR sequencing and RNA sequencing, RNA was extracted from PBMCs in TRIzol. The diagnosis of Graves' disease followed American Thyroid Association guidelines. Patients for the study were recruited at an endocrinology department in Xi'an, China. From each patient, roughly 9 milliliters of peripheral blood was collected into an EDTA anticoagulant tube. Ficoll Paque Plus density gradient separation was used to isolate PBMCs, and no further T cell sorting was done. RNA quality was checked with an Agilent 2100 Bioanalyzer and agarose gel, and concentration with a NanoDrop 2000.

The trim is 6 bases for V and 0 bases for J, with a gap of 8 bases between the germline ends. The CDR3 goes from the cysteine to the phenylalanine over 13 residues. Only the CDR3 region is kept as DNA, spanning 39 bases read in frame from base 1. Libraries were prepared through multiplex PCR. Sequencing relied on an Illumina HiSeq 4000. iRepertoire HTBI primers and Arm-PCR amplification of CDR3 regions were used to construct TCR beta libraries. PCR products were gel purified before sequencing. The original methods were these. Gene usage analysis of CDR3 amino acid clonotypes used the approximately 62 TRBV and approximately 13 TRBJ segments found across samples. Filtered high-quality paired reads were merged into contigs using COPE and FqMerger. BLAST was used to align contigs to the IMGT TRBV, TRBD and TRBJ reference genes, and CDR3 was defined following IMGT. Clonotypes above 0.1% frequency were classified as highly expanded clones. Shannon entropy was used to measure repertoire diversity, and the Gini coefficient was used to measure V-J evenness. A clonotype found in more than one individual was treated as public. TCRdb applied fastp at Q25 and MiXCR to the public reads, then kept only in-frame beta chains. Each CDR3 protein gets just one entry, which takes the most common genes and DNA from the rows behind it. The authors' filters were not applied to this entry. This sample holds 450,000 to 600,000 distinct CDR3 sequences; under 20% were observed only once. Of the sample, 10% to 15% falls within the top ten clones.

This entry belongs to a study of regulatory T cells in long-lasting Graves disease (dated by TCRdb to about 2021). Turning to the overall study: Patients with newly diagnosed Graves' disease had been on antithyroid drugs for under 3 months. Persistent Graves' disease patients were compared with newly diagnosed Graves' disease patients by peripheral blood TCR sequencing and RNA sequencing. The study was conducted in China and was registered as a clinical trial. A total of roughly 33 samples underwent TCR sequencing: around 13 from persistent and roughly 20 from newly diagnosed Graves' disease patients.

Paper-wide results and their limitations: The small sample size was acknowledged by the authors as a limitation that may reduce accuracy. More public clonotypes were shared among persistent patients (around 3,000) than among newly diagnosed patients (966). Lower TCR Shannon entropy and fewer highly expanded clones were observed in persistent Graves' disease patients than in newly diagnosed patients, which suggested clonal expansion. Peripheral blood alone was examined, since thyroid tissue, which constituted the primary lesion, could not be accessed. Sequencing and analysis were restricted to the TCR beta chain. Persistent disease showed preferential use of TRBV28, TRBJ1-2 and TRBJ2-5, whereas newly diagnosed disease favored TRBV20-1 and TRBJ2-1.

These data were also filed under a second study, of T cells in Graves' hyperthyroidism and ophthalmopathy. Per the second study: Stable Graves' hyperthyroidism was defined as the absence of progression to ophthalmopathy over 18 months of follow-up. The hyperthyroidism patients were between 18 and 65 years old and newly diagnosed, with a disease duration of less than 2 months. The study excluded patients with uncontrolled infections, other autoimmune diseases, pregnancy or lactation. Diagnoses relied on clinical symptoms, serum thyroxine and TRAb, thyroid ultrasound and orbital computed tomography. A first-round RT-PCR of the TCR CDR3 used the HTBI primer set with the Qiagen OneStep RT-PCR kit. Blood samples also contained most of the expanded thyroid clonotypes (frequency above 0.001), which suggests that blood repertoires may reflect thyroid immune responses. A model built on a 13 V-J signature distinguished ophthalmopathy from stable hyperthyroidism, reaching 87.88% sensitivity and approximately 83% specificity in cross-validation and 80%/75% in testing. In validation, the model predicted progression to ophthalmopathy with roughly 66% sensitivity and 72% to 75% specificity, a median of about 6 months before onset. To identify distinguishing TCR V-J signatures, a discovery cohort of around 100 patients was used, comprising some 43 with Graves' ophthalmopathy and roughly 60 with stable Graves' hyperthyroidism. Prospective prediction of ophthalmopathy was tested in an independent validation cohort of 18 to 20 hyperthyroidism patients and approximately 17 patients who later progressed to ophthalmopathy. The roughly 94 discovery patients were randomly divided into training and test sets at a 7:3 ratio. The study also compared thyroid tissue and blood T-cell repertoires from several Graves' hyperthyroidism patients. Following sampling, methimazole starting at 30 mg daily was given to hyperthyroidism patients, and high-dose intravenous methylprednisolone was given to ophthalmopathy patients. The libraries were constructed in a second round of multiplex PCR and then size-selected and purified. Paired-end sequencing of the libraries was performed with 100 bp reads on an Illumina HiSeq2000. SOAPnuke was used to process the raw data, removing reads that contained adapters or uncalled bases, had a mean Phred below 15, or lacked an exact match to the constant primer or identifier. COPE v1.2.5 was used to merge high-quality paired reads, and clonotypes were defined as unique nucleotide sequences. MiTCR v1.1 was used to align clonotypes to the IMGT TRBV, TRBD and TRBJ reference segments. The analysis included only V-J combinations with a frequency above 0.0001, which together covered 98% to 99.2% of the repertoires. The TCS score was defined as F50 (clonal expansion) divided by E x V (chaos), with BLOSUM62-based TCRdist calculated between CDR3 peptides within each V-J. Welch's t-statistics and random forest reduced roughly 540 V-J features to 10 to 15, which were used in a naive Bayes classifier (R e1071). No statistical method was used to fix the sample size in advance, and group allocation was not hidden from the investigators. TCR Vbeta CDR3 sequencing of 135 peripheral blood samples (about 45 ophthalmopathy, under 80 hyperthyroidism and roughly 17 progressor patients) is reported in the paper.

The material sequenced was peripheral blood mononuclear cells (PBMCs), taken at new diagnosis, from a patient treated with antithyroid drugs. The sequence joins TRBV12-3 or TRBV12-4 to TRBJ2-5, with no D gene named confidently. The receptor was isolated from a man aged 40-49 years with Graves disease. Donor details come from another sample of the same person, matched by shared clones. The DNA sequence is TGTGCCAGCAGCCCATTGTACCAAGAGACCCAGTACTTC. This sequence encodes CASSPLYQETQYF.